The 25 T cell receptor beta chains given below trace back to one sample, sequenced in a study of T cells in Graves' hyperthyroidism and ophthalmopathy. What was amplified from RNA transcripts were TCR beta CDR3 regions. When the TCR CDR3 underwent first-round RT-PCR, the HTBI primer set was used. TCRdb re-called the multiplex PCR reads with MiXCR, one entry per CDR3 protein. The sample records 550,000 to 650,000 distinct CDR3 sequences, about 14% being singletons. Sample: blood. The receptors originated from a woman aged 40-49 years with Graves' hyperthyroidism.

This clonotype was seen only a few times. This chain links TRBV27 with TRBJ2-1; D gene unclear. The length of the CDR3 is 15 residues. CDR1 and CDR2 from the germline V gene are MNHEY and SMNVEV (reference sequence). Trimming cost V 4 bases and J 4 bases, with 14 bases left between them. The CDR3: CASSYAGRFYNEQFF. CDR3 DNA sequence: TGTGCCAGCAGTTACGCCGGGCGCTTTTACAATGAGCAGTTCTTC.

This clonotype was detected ten times or more. The chain joins TRBV5-1 to TRBJ1-1; D possibly corresponds to TRBD1 (5 bases). This CDR3 is built from 15 residues. Germline V gives CDR1 SGHRS, CDR2 YFSETQ. With 1 base removed from V and 0 bases from J, the gap between germline ends came to 10 bases. The chain's CDR3 is CASSLFATVNTEAFF. The CDR3 DNA is TGCGCCAGCAGCTTGTTCGCGACAGTGAACACTGAAGCTTTCTTT. The full variable domain, in which reference TRBV5-1 and TRBJ1-1 provide the parts outside the CDR3, is KAGVTQTPRYLIKTRGQQVTLSCSPISGHRSVSWYQQTPGQGLQFLFEYFSETQRNKGNFPGRFSGRQFSNSRSEMNVSTLELGDSALYLCASSLFATVNTEAFFGQGTRLTVV.

This clonotype was observed a few times. This chain connects TRBV28 to TRBJ2-5; D perhaps matches TRBD2 (6 bases). The CDR3 totals 17 residues. CDR1 MDHEN and CDR2 SYDVKM come from the germline V gene. With 2 bases removed from V and 4 bases from J, the gap between germline ends came to 20 bases. In DNA, the CDR3 is TGTGCCAGCAGTTTACGGGGGTTTTTTTTTCTGCGAGAGACCCAGTACTTC. Translated: CASSLRGFFFLRETQYF.

This clonotype was detected only a few times. The CDR3: CASSDRQGGHTDTQYF. In DNA form, the CDR3 reads TGTGCCAGCAGCGATAGACAGGGGGGACACACAGATACGCAGTATTTT. The gene calls are TRBV7-9 and TRBJ2-3; 9 bases map to TRBD1. CDR1 SEHNR and CDR2 FQNEAQ come from the germline V gene (reference sequence). With V trimmed by 5 bases and J by 2 bases, 8 bases remained unmatched. CDR3 length: 16 amino acids.

A note on this clonotype: It may be a read error: a sequence one base away is much more abundant. The CDR3 does not end in the conserved phenylalanine or tryptophan, so this is likely a read error. The rearrangement links TRBV3-1 to TRBJ2-1; 14 bases fit TRBD2. Trimming removed 4 bases from V and 4 bases from J; junction bases left unmatched: 3. Germline values: CDR1 LGHDT, CDR2 YNNKEL (reference sequence). The CDR3 runs to 16 residues. The CDR3 spells CASSPRTSGGYNEQFY. CDR3 in DNA: TGTGCCAGCAGCCCACGGACTAGCGGGGGGTACAATGAGCAGTTCTAC.

In this sample, this clonotype turned up many times. V gene TRBV12-3 or TRBV12-4 combines with J gene TRBJ1-5; TRBD1 agrees at 12 bases. The CDR3 totals 15 residues. V was pared by 7 bases and J by 7 bases, with 8 bases of the junction left unmatched. In DNA, the CDR3 is TGTGCCAGCACGCAGAGGGGACAGGGGGCACAGCCCCAGCATTTT. Translating it yields CASTQRGQGAQPQHF.

J is TRBJ2-5 and V is TRBV27, with a possible D match to TRBD1 (5 bases). Trimming pared 0 bases from V and 5 bases from J, leaving 13 bases between. Germline V gene lookup returns CDR1 MNHEY and CDR2 SMNVEV (reference sequence). The length of the CDR3 is 15 residues. The CDR3 sequence: CASSLSTAGRETQYF. CDR3 coding DNA: TGTGCCAGCAGTTTATCTACCGCAGGGCGCGAGACCCAGTACTTC.

This clonotype appeared many times. The V gene is TRBV11-2, the J gene TRBJ2-1; 11 bases align to TRBD2. V gave up 1 base and J gave up 4 bases; unmatched junction bases: 9. This CDR3 region has 18 residues. Germline V CDR1 and CDR2: SGHAT, FQNNGV. The CDR3 loop reads CASSLVVLAGDSYNEQFF. For the CDR3, the DNA is TGTGCCAGCAGCTTAGTGGTACTAGCGGGAGATAGTTACAATGAGCAGTTCTTC.

V is TRBV3-1 and J is TRBJ2-3, with D possibly being TRBD2 (6 bases). The germline CDR1 and CDR2 sequences are LGHDT and YNNKEL (reference sequence). The CDR3 totals 16 residues. Trimming cost V 0 bases and J 1 base, with 11 bases left between them. This CDR3 reads CASSQDPGSRTDTQYF. The CDR3 DNA is TGTGCCAGCAGCCAAGATCCCGGGAGCCGCACAGATACGCAGTATTTT.

Many counts were recorded for this clonotype. CDR3 protein: CSASQGALIVQETQYF. The CDR3 coding sequence is TGCAGTGCGTCACAGGGGGCGCTTATTGTGCAGGAGACCCAGTACTTC. The chain is built from TRBV20-1 and TRBJ2-5; TRBD1 agrees at 9 bases. V lost 6 bases to trimming and J lost 5 bases; unmatched junction nucleotides: 16. Looked up from germline, CDR1 is DFQATT and CDR2 is SNEGSKA (reference sequence). The CDR3 consists of 16 residues.

This clonotype has at least ten counts. This CDR3 reads CASSLTQGRFLYGYTF. As DNA, the CDR3 is TGTGCCAGCAGCCTGACACAGGGACGTTTTCTATATGGCTACACCTTC. The rearrangement joins TRBV28 to TRBJ1-2; D might be TRBD1 (6 bases). Germline loops: CDR1 MDHEN, CDR2 SYDVKM. This CDR3 is built from 16 residues. The germline V and J ends were trimmed by 6 bases and 5 bases, with 22 bases remaining between them.

V usage is TRBV19 and J usage is TRBJ2-5, with D possibly being TRBD2 (5 bases). Germline-derived CDR1 and CDR2 are LNHDA and SQIVND (reference sequence). Trimming shortened V by 3 bases and J by 1 base, and 9 bases separated the two germline ends. This CDR3 has 14 residues. The CDR3 region has the DNA TGTGCCAGTAGTATTACGGGAACCCAAGAGACCCAGTACTTC. Translation gives CASSITGTQETQYF.

The chain joins TRBV27 to TRBJ2-7, with D possibly TRBD2 on 6 matching bases. This CDR3 has 13 amino acids. Germline CDR1 MNHEY, CDR2 SMNVEV (reference sequence). Trimming pared 6 bases from V and 3 bases from J, leaving 12 bases between. CDR3 amino acids: CASSQGTHYEQYF. CDR3 sequence (DNA): TGTGCCAGCAGCCAAGGGACTCACTACGAGCAGTACTTC.

On this clonotype itself: Possible read error: a much larger clone is one base away. The chain carries TRBV3-1 and TRBJ2-5, with D perhaps TRBD2 (7 bases). This CDR3 has 14 residues. Germline CDR1 and CDR2: LGHDT and YNNKEL (reference sequence). CDR3 nucleotide sequence: TGTGCCAGCAGCGTTAGTACAGGGCGGGAGACCCGGTACTTC. It encodes CASSVSTGRETRYF.

At least ten counts were recorded for this clonotype. This chain connects TRBV9 to TRBJ2-1; tentative D call: TRBD2 (6 bases). The V and J ends lost 2 bases and 0 bases respectively, with 6 bases between them. Germline V CDR1 and CDR2: SGDLS, YYNGEE. The CDR3 runs to 14 residues. CDR3 sequence (DNA): TGTGCCAGCAGCGTCGGGAGCTCCTACAATGAGCAGTTCTTC. Translated, it gives CASSVGSSYNEQFF.

This clonotype occurred many times. The V gene is TRBV10-3, the J gene TRBJ2-1; 7 positions match TRBD1. This CDR3 contains 13 residues. Trimming at V came to 6 bases and at J to 8 bases, leaving 7 bases not matched to a gene. Germline-derived CDR1 and CDR2 are ENHRY and SYGVKD. This chain's CDR3 is CAISDRVSDEQFF. CDR3 nucleotides: TGTGCCATCAGCGACAGGGTCAGCGATGAGCAGTTCTTC.

The table lists this clonotype with many counts. The genes are TRBV4-2 and TRBJ1-2; no definite D call. This CDR3 contains 12 residues. CDR1 is LGHNA and CDR2 is YNFKEQ in the germline V gene. V lost 1 base, J lost 8 bases, and 8 bases lay in between. The chain's CDR3 is CASSQGGPGYTF. The DNA for the CDR3 is TGTGCCAGCAGCCAAGGCGGGCCAGGCTACACCTTC.

This chain connects TRBV2 to TRBJ2-3; D is perhaps TRBD2 (6 bases). V lost 2 bases, J lost 4 bases, and 13 bases lay in between. The CDR3 sequence is 15 residues long. CDR1 and CDR2 from the germline V gene are SNHLY and FYNNEI. CDR3 in amino acids: CASSETGVGPDTQYF. The CDR3 DNA reads as TGTGCCAGCAGTGAAACGGGAGTGGGGCCAGATACGCAGTATTTT.

The rearrangement links TRBV10-3 to TRBJ2-1; 10 bases are a match to TRBD2. Germline lookup yields CDR1 ENHRY and CDR2 SYGVKD. V gave up 0 bases and J gave up 8 bases; unmatched junction bases: 7. The CDR3 loop spans 16 amino acids. CDR3 DNA sequence: TGTGCCATCAGTGAGTCGCCTAGCGGGAGTTTGCATGAGCAGTTCTTC. It encodes CAISESPSGSLHEQFF.

CDR3 coding DNA: TGCAGTGCTTGGGGACGGTCCGGGGTTGGTGGCTACACCTTC. Protein sequence: CSAWGRSGVGGYTF. This sequence joins TRBV20-1 and TRBJ1-2; a weak D match, TRBD1 (5 bases). CDR1 is DFQATT and CDR2 is SNEGSKA in the germline V gene (reference sequence). CDR3 length: 14 amino acids. With 5 bases removed from V and 7 bases from J, the gap between germline ends came to 20 bases.

The chain combines TRBV18 with TRBJ2-7; D remains ambiguous. The V end was cut by 6 bases, the J end by 2 bases, with 5 bases between. The length of the CDR3 is 11 residues. Germline values: CDR1 KGHSH, CDR2 LQKENI. The CDR3 DNA reads as TGTGCCAGCTCCGATGCCTACGAGCAGTACTTC. Translated, it gives CASSDAYEQYF. The complete variable domain, with remaining parts taken from reference TRBV18 and TRBJ2-7, reads NAGVMQNPRHLVRRRGQEARLRCSPMKGHSHVYWYRQLPEEGLKFMVYLQKENIIDESGMPKERFSAEFPKEGPSILRIQQVVRGDSAAYFCASSDAYEQYFGPGTRLTVT.

This clonotype has at least ten counts. This rearrangement joins TRBV5-1 to TRBJ2-1; perhaps D is TRBD1 or TRBD2 (5 bases each). This CDR3 comprises 15 residues. Germline V gene lookup returns CDR1 SGHRS and CDR2 YFSETQ. V shed 4 bases and J shed 8 bases, with 19 bases lying between them. For the CDR3, the DNA is TGCGCCAGCAGCCGAGCTGGGACCTTAAAGGATGAGCAGTTCTTC. Its translation is CASSRAGTLKDEQFF. Filled out from reference TRBV5-1 and TRBJ2-1, the complete variable domain reads KAGVTQTPRYLIKTRGQQVTLSCSPISGHRSVSWYQQTPGQGLQFLFEYFSETQRNKGNFPGRFSGRQFSNSRSEMNVSTLELGDSALYLCASSRAGTLKDEQFFGPGTRLTVL.

This clonotype was counted ten times or more. J is TRBJ2-5 and V is TRBV3-1; D not certain. The germline V gene encodes CDR1 LGHDT and CDR2 YNNKEL (reference sequence). Trimming left V 2 bases short and J 5 bases short, with 6 bases between. The CDR3 contains 12 residues. Written as DNA, the CDR3 is TGTGCCAGCAGCCAAAATATGGAGACCCAGTACTTC. Protein sequence: CASSQNMETQYF.

This clonotype was seen only a few times. V and J are TRBV4-1 and TRBJ2-2; D is unclear. Germline V CDR1 and CDR2: MGHRA, YSYEKL. The CDR3 has 18 amino acids. The V and J ends lost 4 bases and 5 bases respectively, with 23 bases between them. The CDR3 sequence is CASSPRPPDRGTTGELFF. CDR3 nucleotide sequence: TGCGCCAGCAGCCCACGACCACCTGATAGAGGAACGACCGGGGAGCTGTTTTTT.

This clonotype has at least ten counts. The CDR3 coding sequence is TGCAGTGCTAGAGATAAGGGAGGAGGAGGTCAGCCCCAGCATTTT. It specifies CSARDKGGGGQPQHF. The chain is built from TRBV20-1 and TRBJ1-5; D not certain. The germline gives CDR1 DFQATT, CDR2 SNEGSKA (reference sequence). V shed 0 bases and J shed 6 bases, with 15 bases lying between them. This CDR3 comprises 15 residues.